Listed here are 3 T cell receptor beta chains from one sample, sequenced in a study of identical twins. TCRdb reprocessed the 5' RACE reads with MiXCR, giving one entry per CDR3 protein. The repertoire consists of some 560,000 distinct CDR3 sequences, with more than 9% occurring once and the leading ten covering roughly 3%. These sequences were also reported in another study, on yellow fever vaccine responses in identical twins.

The sample comprised PBMCs. The receptors originated from a woman between 18 and 29 years old in good health.

Ten or more counts support this clonotype. The J gene is TRBJ1-4, the V gene TRBV6-5; maybe TRBD1 (6 bases). V lost 4 bases and J 6 bases, leaving 15 bases between the germline ends. The length of the CDR3 is 15 residues. Germline V gives CDR1 MNHEY, CDR2 SVGAGI. This CDR3 is CASSFDRRQHEKLFF. The DNA for the CDR3 is TGTGCCAGCAGTTTTGACAGGCGACAGCATGAAAAACTGTTTTTT.

In regard to this clonotype: This may arise from a read error, as a much more abundant clone is one base away. The chain is built from TRBV10-3 and TRBJ2-7; D is undetermined. CDR3 length equals 11 residues. Germline V gives CDR1 ENHRY, CDR2 SYGVKD. The CDR3 nucleotides are TGTGCCATCAGTGATACCTACAAGCAGTACTTC. Translating it yields CAISDTYKQYF.

The chain couples TRBV15 to TRBJ1-6; no definite D call. CDR1 is LNHNV, CDR2 YYDKDF, per germline (reference sequence). V gave up 1 base and J gave up 8 bases, with 6 bases separating them. This CDR3 spans 13 amino acids. The CDR3 reads CATSRVFDSPLHF. Here the CDR3 DNA reads TGTGCCACCAGCAGAGTTTTCGATTCACCCCTCCACTTT.